The next 32 T cell receptor beta chains were all read from a single sample in a study of blood T cell repertoires in COVID-19. The repertoire was sequenced with immunoSEQ multiplex PCR; TCRdb's copy has only in-frame clones and lacks some. The sample yields approximately 160,000 clones, approximately 82% seen once. Sequencing used peripheral blood. These receptors all stem from a woman aged 45-59 years in a cohort sampled during active or convalescent COVID-19.

The V and J genes are TRBV7-6 and TRBJ1-1; 7 bases agree with TRBD1. The CDR3 is 14 amino acids. Germline V gives CDR1 SGHVS, CDR2 FNYEAQ. Unmatched junction bases numbered 0, after V lost 1 base and J lost 1 base. The CDR3 DNA sequence: TGTGCCAGCAGCTTAGGGACAGGGAACACTGAAGCTTTCTTT. Amino acids: CASSLGTGNTEAFF. The whole variable domain, filled in from reference TRBV7-6 and TRBJ1-1, reads GAGVSQSPRYKVTKRGQDVALRCDPISGHVSLYWYRQALGQGPEFLTYFNYEAQQDKSGLPNDRFSAERPEGSISTLTIQRTEQRDSAMYRCASSLGTGNTEAFFGQGTRLTVV.

This clone occurred once. CDR3 in DNA: TGTGCCAGCAGTCCCCTATGGAACACTGAAGCTTTCTTT. Its protein is CASSPLWNTEAFF. The chain recombines TRBV6-5 with TRBJ1-1; D remains unclear. CDR1 MNHEY and CDR2 SVGAGI come from the germline V gene. Between the trimmed V and J ends, which lost 5 bases and 1 base, there was a span of 8 bases. This CDR3 is built from 13 residues.

The chain is built from TRBV5-5 and TRBJ2-5; D might be TRBD1 (6 bases). This CDR3 region has 15 residues. Trimming stripped 1 base from V and 5 bases from J, with 15 bases between. Germline-derived CDR1 and CDR2 are SGHKS and YYEKEE (reference sequence). The CDR3 loop reads CASSLPLTGPETQYF. In DNA, the CDR3 is TGTGCCAGCAGCTTGCCTCTTACAGGGCCCGAGACCCAGTACTTC.

This sequence joins TRBV2 and TRBJ1-2; 7 positions match TRBD1. With V trimmed by 4 bases and J by 8 bases, 7 bases remained unmatched. The CDR3 totals 13 residues. Germline values: CDR1 SNHLY, CDR2 FYNNEI. The CDR3 DNA reads as TGTGCCAGCAGTGCTGACAGGGCTGTGGGCTACACCTTC. This codes for CASSADRAVGYTF.

The gene calls are TRBV6-1 and TRBJ2-7; 9 nucleotides match TRBD1. This CDR3 is 16 amino acids long. From germline, CDR1 is MNHNS and CDR2 SASEGT. V lost 2 bases and J lost 0; bases outside the gene matches: 5. The CDR3 protein is CASSEPGQGNSYEQYF. The CDR3 DNA is TGTGCCAGCAGTGAACCGGGACAGGGAAACTCCTACGAGCAGTACTTC.

This clone was counted only a few times. The gene calls are TRBV7-9 and TRBJ2-2; D is perhaps TRBD1 (6 bases). Germline V gives CDR1 SEHNR, CDR2 FQNEAQ (reference sequence). V was clipped by 1 base and J by 4 bases, with 13 bases between them. CDR3 size: 16 residues. CDR3 residues: CASSLVWQGSTGELFF. CDR3 sequence (DNA): TGTGCCAGCAGCTTAGTCTGGCAGGGGAGCACCGGGGAGCTGTTTTTT.

In DNA form, the CDR3 reads TGTGCCAGCACAGGCAAAAGCTCCTATAATTCACCCCTCCACTTT. Amino acids: CASTGKSSYNSPLHF. The chain employs TRBV2 and TRBJ1-6; D remains unclear. The V end lost 7 bases, the J end lost 0 bases, and 10 bases lay between the germline ends. CDR3 length: 15 amino acids. CDR1 and CDR2 (germline): SNHLY, FYNNEI.

This chain uses TRBV6-5 with TRBJ2-7, with D possibly matching TRBD2 (6 bases). Germline V lookup: CDR1 MNHEY, CDR2 SVGAGI. The V and J ends lost 4 bases and 5 bases respectively, with 21 bases between them. The CDR3 has 16 amino acids. CDR3 amino acids: CASSSFKVGGLNEQYF. The CDR3 coding sequence is TGTGCCAGCAGTTCCTTCAAGGTGGGGGGTCTCAACGAGCAGTACTTC.

This chain uses TRBV2 with TRBJ1-2; 10 bases match TRBD1. V dropped 6 bases and J dropped 3; count of bases not matched to a gene: 7. There are 15 residues in the CDR3. Germline V gene data show CDR1 as SNHLY and CDR2 as FYNNEI. This CDR3 is CASSGTGEGYYGYTF. The CDR3 region has the DNA TGTGCCAGCAGCGGGACAGGGGAGGGATACTATGGCTACACCTTC.

The V call is TRBV24-1, the J call TRBJ2-5; 7 nucleotides match TRBD2. J lost 3 bases, V lost 5 bases, and 8 bases had no gene match. Per the germline V gene, CDR1 is KGHDR and CDR2 is SFDVKD. The CDR3 consists of 15 residues. The CDR3 protein is CATSGTASGEETQYF. The CDR3 DNA is TGTGCCACCAGTGGGACGGCTAGCGGAGAAGAGACCCAGTACTTC.

This chain joins TRBV5-1 and TRBJ2-3; possibly TRBD1 for D (5 bases). This CDR3 comprises 19 residues. Trimming pared 4 bases from V and 2 bases from J, leaving 26 bases between. Germline V CDR1 and CDR2: SGHRS, YFSETQ. The CDR3 loop is CASSPIWQGRDQDTDTQYF. CDR3 sequence (DNA): TGCGCCAGCAGCCCCATATGGCAGGGCCGCGACCAAGACACAGATACGCAGTATTTT.

The chain has TRBV6-5 and TRBJ2-5, with 10 bases matching TRBD2. V lost 2 bases to trimming and J lost 2 bases; unmatched junction nucleotides: 5. CDR3 length: 16 residues. Germline V gene lookup returns CDR1 MNHEY and CDR2 SVGAGI. Here the CDR3 reads CASSYQRGGVQETQYF. The CDR3 DNA is TGTGCCAGCAGTTACCAGCGGGGGGGTGTTCAAGAGACCCAGTACTTC.

The chain has TRBV6-5 and TRBJ1-1; weak D call: TRBD1 (5 bases). Deletions cut 6 bases from V and 2 bases from J, with 10 bases between. CDR1 is MNHEY and CDR2 is SVGAGI in the germline V gene. The CDR3 sequence is 13 residues long. The CDR3 DNA is TGTGCCAGCAGGTTGACAGACAACACTGAAGCTTTCTTT. Its protein product is CASRLTDNTEAFF.

This chain joins TRBV24-1 and TRBJ2-1, with TRBD2 identical over 12 bases. The CDR3 consists of 15 residues. The V segment lost 3 bases and the J segment 10 bases; nucleotides outside the gene matches: 6. Germline loops: CDR1 KGHDR, CDR2 SFDVKD. This CDR3 reads CATSDGLAGGYEQFF. The DNA of the CDR3 is TGTGCCACCAGTGATGGGCTAGCGGGGGGGTACGAGCAGTTCTTC.

This chain uses TRBV27 with TRBJ2-3; the match to TRBD2 covers 8 bases. V lost 3 bases, J lost 6 bases, and 5 bases stayed unmatched. From germline, CDR1 is MNHEY and CDR2 SMNVEV (reference sequence). The CDR3 loop spans 14 amino acids. The CDR3 loop is CASSLRGVRDTQYF. The CDR3 coding sequence is TGTGCCAGCAGTTTGCGGGGGGTACGGGATACGCAGTATTTT.

The J gene is TRBJ2-2, the V gene TRBV11-3; perhaps TRBD2 as D (5 bases). Deletions cut 1 base from V and 7 bases from J, with 10 bases between. CDR3 length equals 14 residues. Germline V gene sequence: CDR1 SGHNT, CDR2 YENEEA. The CDR3 region has the DNA TGTGCCAGCAGCTTAGGGAGGACTCGCGGGGAGCTGTTTTTT. As protein: CASSLGRTRGELFF.

The CDR3 protein is CASSFGVALETQYF. The CDR3 region has the DNA TGTGCCAGCAGCTTTGGGGTAGCGCTTGAGACCCAGTACTTC. V and J are TRBV7-2 and TRBJ2-5, with D perhaps matching TRBD2 (5 bases). This CDR3 comprises 14 residues. CDR1 is SGHTA and CDR2 is FQGNSA in the germline V gene. V dropped 3 bases and J dropped 5 bases, with 13 bases sitting between them.

The gene calls are TRBV4-1 and TRBJ1-1, with D unclear. Trimming took 6 bases from V and 5 from J, leaving 28 bases between them. Looked up from germline, CDR1 is MGHRA and CDR2 is YSYEKL. The CDR3 extends over 18 amino acids. CDR3 amino acids: CASRIREGSAREVTEAFF. The CDR3 coding sequence is TGCGCCAGCAGGATCCGGGAAGGGTCAGCGAGGGAAGTTACTGAAGCTTTCTTT.

The V and J genes are TRBV6-1 and TRBJ1-3; tentatively, D is TRBD1 (5 bases). Germline-derived CDR1 and CDR2 are MNHNS and SASEGT. V lost 0 bases to trimming and J lost 0 bases, with 15 bases between them. CDR3 length: 18 residues. For the CDR3, the DNA is TGTGCCAGCAGTGAAGCGCCCCCCGCAGGGCGCTCTGGAAACACCATATATTTT. It encodes CASSEAPPAGRSGNTIYF.

This chain connects TRBV9 to TRBJ1-6; possibly TRBD1 for D (5 bases). Trimming removed 3 bases from V and 7 bases from J, with 17 bases in between. The CDR3 is 16 residues long. The germline gives CDR1 SGDLS, CDR2 YYNGEE. CDR3 bases: TGTGCCAGCAGCGCAGGGCGGAGTGACGGGAATTCACCCCTCCACTTT. Its translation is CASSAGRSDGNSPLHF.

This sequence joins TRBV7-2 and TRBJ1-2; D gene ambiguous. The CDR3 is 13 amino acids. The germline gives CDR1 SGHTA, CDR2 FQGNSA. V was shortened by 1 base and J by 4 bases, with 7 bases between the two germline ends. CDR3 bases: TGTGCCAGCAGCTTAGGCCAGTTCTATGGCTACACCTTC. Amino acid sequence: CASSLGQFYGYTF.

The chain couples TRBV20-1 to TRBJ1-2; TRBD1 aligns across 9 bases. After removal of 7 bases from V and 8 bases from J, the junction contained 5 bases not matched to a gene. This CDR3 comprises 11 residues. Germline V gene data show CDR1 as DFQATT and CDR2 as SNEGSKA (reference sequence). DNA for the CDR3: TGCAGTGTCTCGGACAGGGGAGGCTACACCTTC. Translating gives CSVSDRGGYTF.

In this sample, this clone turned up a few times. This rearrangement joins TRBV7-3 to TRBJ2-3; 8 nucleotides align to TRBD1. V trimming: 4 bases; J trimming: 4 bases; junction bases outside the gene matches: 4. CDR1 and CDR2 from the germline V gene are SGHTA and FQGTGA. The CDR3 is made up of 14 amino acids. CDR3 residues: CASSYGTGADTQYF. The CDR3 DNA sequence: TGTGCCAGCAGCTACGGGACAGGCGCAGATACGCAGTATTTT.

The chain carries TRBV6-6 and TRBJ1-1, with D perhaps matching TRBD1 (5 bases). CDR1 and CDR2 from the germline V gene are MNHNY and SVGAGI (reference sequence). Trimming took off 5 bases at V and 5 bases at J, with 12 bases between the two ends. The CDR3 length is 13 residues. CDR3 sequence (DNA): TGTGCCAGCAGTAATCAGGGAGGTACTGAAGCTTTCTTT. It is translated as CASSNQGGTEAFF.

The gene calls are TRBV3-1 (or the pseudogene TRBV3-2) and TRBJ2-7, with a tentative D call TRBD2 (6 bases). Trimming took off 4 bases at V and 2 bases at J, with 21 bases between the two ends. The germline V gene has CDR1 LGHDT and CDR2 YNNKEL (reference sequence). This CDR3 has 17 residues. The CDR3 reads CASSPLRGGTLTYEQYF. The CDR3 DNA sequence: TGTGCCAGCAGCCCCCTTCGCGGCGGGACCCTAACCTACGAGCAGTACTTC.

The V and J genes are TRBV30 and TRBJ1-2; D is perhaps TRBD1 (5 bases). The CDR3 length is 12 residues. Trimming took 5 bases from V and 4 from J, leaving 11 bases between them. Germline-derived CDR1 and CDR2 are GTSNPN and SVGIG (reference sequence). The CDR3 nucleotides are TGTGCCTGGGCGCCCCAGGGCTATGGCTACACCTTC. Translating gives CAWAPQGYGYTF.

The chain carries TRBV5-1 and TRBJ1-1; the match to TRBD1 covers 7 bases. Unmatched junction bases numbered 10, after V lost 5 bases and J lost 0 bases. CDR3 length: 16 residues. Germline CDR1 SGHRS, CDR2 YFSETQ. The CDR3 DNA follows: TGCGCCAGCAGTCGGACAGGCGAGATCATGAACACTGAAGCTTTCTTT. The encoded protein is CASSRTGEIMNTEAFF.

V and J are TRBV27 and TRBJ2-7, with D perhaps TRBD1 (5 bases). Germline V lookup: CDR1 MNHEY, CDR2 SMNVEV (reference sequence). The CDR3 is 14 amino acids. Trimming took 6 bases from V and 2 from J, leaving 14 bases between them. The CDR3 DNA reads as TGTGCCAGCAGAACAACAGGTTCCCCCTACGAGCAGTACTTC. Its protein is CASRTTGSPYEQYF.

The J gene is TRBJ2-1, the V gene TRBV7-2, with 11 bases identical to TRBD2. The ends lost 1 base at V and 3 bases at J; junction bases unmatched: 5. This CDR3 contains 17 residues. Germline V gene lookup returns CDR1 SGHTA and CDR2 FQGNSA. The CDR3 DNA is TGTGCCAGCAGCTTAGTGGGACTAGCGGCTAACTACAATGAGCAGTTCTTC. Amino acids: CASSLVGLAANYNEQFF.

The chain combines TRBV5-6 with TRBJ2-7; 7 bases fit TRBD2. V shed 1 base and J 4 bases; nucleotides not matched to a gene: 5. The CDR3 is 14 residues long. Germline loops: CDR1 SGHDT, CDR2 YYEEEE. The CDR3 reads CASSLLGGEYEQYF. The CDR3 DNA reads TGTGCCAGCAGCTTGCTGGGGGGGGAGTACGAGCAGTACTTC.

The table lists this clone with a count of one. This chain connects TRBV6-5 to TRBJ2-5; the match to TRBD2 covers 10 bases. Germline V CDR1 and CDR2: MNHEY, SVGAGI. With V trimmed by 6 bases and J by 1 base, 5 bases remained unmatched. The length of the CDR3 is 15 residues. The DNA of the CDR3 is TGTGCCAGCAGGAGCGGGGGGGCGTCCCAAGAGACCCAGTACTTC. It is translated as CASRSGGASQETQYF.

This chain joins TRBV5-1 and TRBJ2-2; 8 bases agree with TRBD1. The CDR3 contains 15 residues. With V trimmed by 0 bases and J by 5 bases, 3 bases remained unmatched. CDR1 SGHRS and CDR2 YFSETQ come from the germline V gene. CDR3 loop: CASSLGQGLTGELFF. The CDR3 DNA reads TGCGCCAGCAGCTTGGGACAGGGGTTAACCGGGGAGCTGTTTTTT.